Each of the 11 T cell receptor beta chains below was sequenced from the same sample in a study of post-analysis software for immune sequencing data. These TCRs are of unknown antigen specificity. Unique molecular identifiers were carried by the TCR beta cDNA libraries. TCRdb re-called the PCR reads through MiXCR, storing one row per CDR3 protein. The repertoire has a few hundred thousand distinct CDR3 sequences, less than 45% of them found once; the top ten carry 9.5% to 13%. Study-wide findings and caveats: Controls had lower frequencies than patients of 4 or 5 TRBV segments, which included TRBV5-6, TRBV5-1 and TRBV20-1.

What was sequenced was blood. The receptors derive from a girl aged 10 to 17 with multiple sclerosis.

The chain couples TRBV12-3 or TRBV12-4 to TRBJ2-1; TRBD2 aligns across 9 bases. V lost 6 bases to trimming and J lost 4 bases; unmatched junction nucleotides: 13. The CDR3 is 17 residues long. CDR3 amino acids: CASSTIAGEGVYNEQFF. The CDR3, as DNA: TGTGCCAGCAGCACTATAGCGGGAGAGGGGGTATACAATGAGCAGTTCTTC.

Only a few counts were recorded for this clonotype. The chain is built from TRBV5-1 and TRBJ2-1, with D perhaps matching TRBD2 (6 bases). The CDR3 spans 14 residues. CDR1 is SGHRS, CDR2 YFSETQ, per germline. Trimming left V 5 bases short and J 7 bases short, with 16 bases between. CDR3 loop: CASSTTGESNEQFF. Here the CDR3 DNA reads TGCGCCAGCAGTACGACGGGAGAATCGAATGAGCAGTTCTTC.

This clonotype was detected a few times. In DNA form, the CDR3 reads TGCAGTGCGGCCGGGACTAGCTCCTACAATGAGCAGTTCTTC. Encoded protein: CSAAGTSSYNEQFF. The rearrangement uses TRBV20-1 and TRBJ2-1, with 8 positions matching TRBD2. Germline lookup yields CDR1 DFQATT and CDR2 SNEGSKA (reference sequence). Losses at the gene ends were 6 bases for V and 0 bases for J; bases not matched to a gene: 4. The length of the CDR3 is 14 residues.

This chain links TRBV7-2 with TRBJ1-5, with D unclear. In germline, CDR1 is SGHTA, CDR2 FQGNSA. Trimming pared 2 bases from V and 5 bases from J, leaving 13 bases between. The CDR3 sequence is 15 residues long. The CDR3 DNA reads as TGTGCCAGCAGCTTATCGATCCAGAGGGATCAGCCCCAGCATTTT. This codes for CASSLSIQRDQPQHF.

CDR3 nucleotide sequence: TGTGCCAGCGGGACAGTATATGGCTACACCTTC. This translates into CASGTVYGYTF. The chain has TRBV7-9 and TRBJ1-2; 7 nucleotides match TRBD1. Germline trimming cut 8 bases from V and 5 bases from J; bases unmatched to any gene: 2. This CDR3 is 11 amino acids long. CDR1 is SEHNR, CDR2 FQNEAQ, per germline (reference sequence). Using reference TRBV7-9 and TRBJ1-2 for the parts outside the CDR3, the full variable domain is DTGVSQNPRHKITKRGQNVTFRCDPISEHNRLYWYRQTLGQGPEFLTYFQNEAQLEKSRLLSDRFSAERPKGSFSTLEIQRTEQGDSAMYLCASGTVYGYTFGSGTRLTVV.

The chain couples TRBV28 to TRBJ2-5; 10 bases align to TRBD1. The DNA end is a closer match to TRBJ2-4, so the J assignment may be wrong. Germline V lookup: CDR1 MDHEN, CDR2 SYDVKM. This CDR3 has 17 residues. The CDR3 bases are TGTGCCAGCAGTTCCCCCGGGACAGGGGATTTGGCTGGCATTCAGTACTTC. It is translated as CASSSPGTGDLAGIQYF.

This clonotype has only a few counts. The rearrangement joins TRBV10-3 to TRBJ2-7; TRBD2 agrees at 11 bases. Germline V gene sequence: CDR1 ENHRY, CDR2 SYGVKD. Trimming removed 2 bases from V and 6 bases from J; junction bases left unmatched: 3. The CDR3 length is 14 residues. The CDR3 is CAISEGLAGGEQYF. DNA for the CDR3: TGTGCCATCAGTGAGGGACTAGCGGGCGGCGAGCAGTACTTC.

As for this clonotype: As the CDR3 is not closed by the conserved phenylalanine or tryptophan, this likely results from a read error. This rearrangement joins TRBV11-2 to TRBJ2-5; D uncertain. The J call is uncertain, as TRBJ2-7 better fits the DNA end. The length of the CDR3 is 15 residues. The germline CDR1 and CDR2 sequences are SGHAT and FQNNGV. The CDR3: CASSLEGSSTDEQYC. CDR3 nucleotides: TGTGCCAGCAGCTTAGAGGGTAGCAGTACGGACGAGCAGTACTGC.

This clonotype was counted a few times. The chain uses TRBV3-1 and TRBJ2-7; unclear D gene. Germline assignment: CDR1 LGHDT and CDR2 YNNKEL (reference sequence). V was trimmed by 1 base and J by 8 bases, leaving 6 bases between them. This CDR3 has 11 residues. As DNA, the CDR3 is TGTGCCAGCAGCCAAGGCAGGCAGCAGTACTTC. Translating it yields CASSQGRQQYF.

On this clonotype itself: One junction end disagrees with the germline gene, perhaps due to a read error. The chain joins TRBV5-1 to TRBJ2-5; 9 bases agree with TRBD2. The DNA end is more similar to TRBJ2-7, so the J call may be wrong. CDR1 and CDR2 from the germline V gene are SGHRS and YFSETQ. The CDR3 covers 18 residues. For the CDR3, the DNA is TGCGTCAGCAGCGAAGGTCTAGCGGGACCTATCCCCGTCTACGAGCAGTACTTC. It translates to CVSSEGLAGPIPVYEQYF.

J is TRBJ2-1 and V is TRBV7-9, with TRBD1 as a possible D gene (5 bases). Germline-derived CDR1 and CDR2 are SEHNR and FQNEAQ (reference sequence). The CDR3 sequence is 15 residues long. Trimming left V 5 bases short and J 0 bases short, with 11 bases between. In DNA, the CDR3 is TGTGCCAGCAGCGGCCCAGGGTCCTCCTACAATGAGCAGTTCTTC. Amino acid sequence: CASSGPGSSYNEQFF.